The 2 T cell receptor beta chains below all came from one sample that was sequenced in a study of shared clonotypes between healthy human individuals. Selected positively for CCR7 and CD45RO-negative, naive CD8 cells excluded terminally differentiated effector memory CD45RA+ cells. Method: immunoSEQ multiplex PCR; TCRdb's copy keeps in-frame clones and lacks some. The sample records around 2,000,000 clones, roughly 94% being singletons. Sequencing was carried out using naive CD8+ T cells sorted from blood. The receptors stem from a man between 18 and 29 years old in good health.

As concerns this clone: Other DNA sequences in the sample encode the same CDR3. V and J are TRBV27 and TRBJ2-7; weak D call: TRBD1 (6 bases). V dropped 2 bases and J dropped 2 bases, with 10 bases sitting between them. Looked up from germline, CDR1 is MNHEY and CDR2 is SMNVEV (reference sequence). This CDR3 has 14 amino acids. The CDR3 DNA follows: TGTGCCAGCAGTTTAGGCAGGGGCGCCTACGAGCAGTACTTC. Amino acids: CASSLGRGAYEQYF.

The J gene is TRBJ2-1, the V gene TRBV28, with 10 bases lining up with TRBD2. J gave up 6 bases and V 2 bases, and 4 bases lay outside the gene matches. Per the germline V gene, CDR1 is MDHEN and CDR2 is SYDVKM. This CDR3 is built from 15 residues. This chain's CDR3 is CASSLLAGEVNEQFF. CDR3 in DNA: TGTGCCAGCAGTTTACTAGCGGGGGAGGTCAATGAGCAGTTCTTC.